The 20 T cell receptor beta chains presented below share a single source sample, sequenced in a study of vaccination effects on CD4 cells after COVID-19. The authors isolated CD4+ T cells after ten to eleven days of culture. It was two doses of either the BNT162b2 or mRNA-1273 vaccine that participants received. Libraries were prepared by immunoSEQ multiplex PCR; TCRdb keeps only in-frame clonotypes and omits some of them. The profile covers fewer than 60,000 clones, with 78% appearing a single time and 3.5% to 5.5% taken by the ten largest. For these receptors, no antigen is known. The material was CD4+ T cells from PBMCs cultured without peptide, obtained after COVID-19 vaccination. Receptors originate from a human donor who received a COVID-19 vaccine.

The rearrangement joins TRBV6-5 to TRBJ2-7; D is undetermined. The CDR3 spans 14 residues. Trimming took off 0 bases at V and 3 bases at J, with 9 bases between the two ends. The germline CDR1 and CDR2 sequences are MNHEY and SVGAGI. The CDR3 is CASSYSVTGYEQYF. DNA for the CDR3: TGTGCCAGCAGTTACTCTGTGACTGGCTACGAGCAGTACTTC.

The J gene is TRBJ1-6, the V gene TRBV5-8, with D possibly matching TRBD1 (6 bases). Germline CDR1 and CDR2: SGHTS and YDEGEE. Trimming cost V 2 bases and J 7 bases, with 22 bases left between them. The CDR3 consists of 18 residues. The CDR3 nucleotides read TGTGCCAGCAGCTTAAAAAATCCAATGGACAGCCCGAATTCACCCCTCCACTTT. This gives the protein CASSLKNPMDSPNSPLHF. The full variable domain, with the rest looked up from reference TRBV5-8 and TRBJ1-6, is EAGVTQSPTHLIKTRGQQATLRCSPISGHTSVYWYQQALGLGLQFLLWYDEGEERNRGNFPPRFSGRQFPNYSSELNVNALELEDSALYLCASSLKNPMDSPNSPLHFGNGTRLTVT.

The V call is TRBV18, the J call TRBJ2-2; 7 nucleotides match TRBD1. The CDR3 runs 16 residues. Germline values: CDR1 KGHSH, CDR2 LQKENI. J lost 3 bases, V lost 3 bases, and 7 bases had no gene match. The CDR3 sequence: CASSPRPGTDTGELFF. The CDR3, as DNA: TGTGCCAGCTCACCGCGTCCCGGGACAGACACCGGGGAGCTGTTTTTT.

The chain employs TRBV3-1 (or the pseudogene TRBV3-2) and TRBJ1-2; tentatively, D is TRBD1 (5 bases). The CDR3 spans 16 residues. V was clipped by 4 bases and J by 1 base, with 16 bases between them. Germline CDR1 is LGHDT and CDR2 is YNNKEL (reference sequence). The CDR3 DNA reads as TGTGCCAGCAGCCCCCTAGGGGCAGGGAGTAACTATGGCTACACCTTC. This gives the protein CASSPLGAGSNYGYTF.

As regards this clone: At the DNA level, this CDR3 is encoded by other sequences in the same sample as well. This chain joins TRBV7-9 and TRBJ2-7; a possible D gene is TRBD1 (5 bases). Germline-derived CDR1 and CDR2 are SEHNR and FQNEAQ (reference sequence). Between the trimmed V and J ends, which lost 4 bases and 4 bases, there was a span of 8 bases. This CDR3 has 12 residues. The CDR3 DNA sequence: TGTGCCAGCAGCTCAAGGGGATACGAGCAGTACTTC. Translation gives CASSSRGYEQYF.

The chain has TRBV5-1 and TRBJ2-2; 10 bases line up with TRBD2. The CDR3 has 16 residues. Trimming took 0 bases from V and 1 from J; bases not matched to a gene: 0. Germline V gene lookup returns CDR1 SGHRS and CDR2 YFSETQ. The CDR3 sequence: CASSLASGGNTGELFF. The DNA for the CDR3 is TGCGCCAGCAGCTTGGCTAGCGGGGGGAACACCGGGGAGCTGTTTTTT.

J is TRBJ2-1 and V is TRBV4-1; 11 bases fit TRBD2. V lost 0 bases to trimming and J lost 3 bases; unmatched junction nucleotides: 10. The CDR3 length is 19 residues. Germline-derived CDR1 and CDR2 are MGHRA and YSYEKL. CDR3 residues: CASSQDGKGGLAGYNEQFF. In DNA form, the CDR3 reads TGCGCCAGCAGCCAAGATGGGAAGGGCGGACTAGCGGGCTACAATGAGCAGTTCTTC.

CDR3 in DNA: TGTGCCAGCAGCTTAGATACCTTAGCCAAAAACATTCAGTACTTC. Its translation is CASSLDTLAKNIQYF. The chain links TRBV11-2 to TRBJ2-4; D not certain. Trimming removed 0 bases from V and 0 bases from J, with 6 bases in between. Germline values: CDR1 SGHAT, CDR2 FQNNGV. CDR3 length equals 15 residues.

The CDR3 DNA sequence: TGTGCCAGCTCATCGGGGGCCGGTGGGCTAGCGGTATACAATGAGCAGTTCTTC. Its translation: CASSSGAGGLAVYNEQFF. The chain recombines TRBV18 with TRBJ2-1; a weak D match, TRBD2 (7 bases). Deletions cut 5 bases from V and 4 bases from J, with 24 bases between. Germline V gene sequence: CDR1 KGHSH, CDR2 LQKENI. This CDR3 has 18 residues.

The V call is TRBV3-1 (or the pseudogene TRBV3-2), the J call TRBJ1-1; D gene uncertain. This CDR3 region has 13 residues. V was trimmed by 2 bases and J by 0 bases, leaving 4 bases between them. The V gene's germline CDR1 is LGHDT and CDR2 YNNKEL (reference sequence). The CDR3 protein is CASSQLLNTEAFF. The CDR3 nucleotides are TGTGCCAGCAGCCAATTGCTGAACACTGAAGCTTTCTTT.

The genes are TRBV19 and TRBJ2-5; D gene unclear. In germline, CDR1 is LNHDA, CDR2 SQIVND (reference sequence). V lost 3 bases to trimming and J lost 2 bases, with 19 bases between them. The CDR3 contains 17 residues. Here the CDR3 DNA reads TGTGCCAGTAGTATGAGGTTTTTGGCTTGGTCGCAAGAGACCCAGTACTTC. This encodes CASSMRFLAWSQETQYF.

This clone appeared a single time. The chain uses TRBV27 and TRBJ2-5; no clear D gene. The CDR3 is made up of 13 amino acids. Per the germline V gene, CDR1 is MNHEY and CDR2 is SMNVEV (reference sequence). Trimming shortened V by 0 bases and J by 5 bases, and 7 bases separated the two germline ends. The CDR3 DNA sequence: TGTGCCAGCAGTTTATCGTTGGGGGAGACCCAGTACTTC. This encodes CASSLSLGETQYF.

This sequence joins TRBV3-1 (or the pseudogene TRBV3-2) and TRBJ1-1, with D perhaps TRBD1 (6 bases). Germline V gives CDR1 LGHDT, CDR2 YNNKEL (reference sequence). Trimming shortened V by 1 base and J by 10 bases, and 10 bases separated the two germline ends. The CDR3 is 12 amino acids. The CDR3 here is CASSQATGRAFF. CDR3 nucleotides: TGTGCCAGCAGCCAAGCGACAGGACGAGCTTTCTTT.

This rearrangement joins TRBV9 to TRBJ2-7; D assignment may be TRBD1 or TRBD2 (5 bases each). CDR1 SGDLS and CDR2 YYNGEE come from the germline V gene. The CDR3 length is 14 residues. Trimming shortened V by 2 bases and J by 0 bases, and 9 bases separated the two germline ends. Here the CDR3 reads CASSVRDGSYEQYF. CDR3 DNA sequence: TGTGCCAGCAGCGTCCGGGACGGCTCCTACGAGCAGTACTTC.

This chain joins TRBV10-3 and TRBJ2-2; possible D gene TRBD1, 6 bases. CDR3 length equals 12 residues. CDR1 is ENHRY and CDR2 is SYGVKD in the germline V gene. Trimming removed 10 bases at V and 4 bases at J, with 10 bases between. The CDR3 reads CATSGVTGELFF. Written as DNA, the CDR3 is TGTGCCACCTCAGGGGTCACCGGGGAGCTGTTTTTT.

This clone was found once. The J gene is TRBJ2-5, the V gene TRBV7-2, with D possibly TRBD1 on 5 matching bases. CDR1 and CDR2 (germline): SGHTA, FQGNSA. V was pared by 3 bases and J by 0 bases, with 11 bases between. The CDR3 runs to 15 residues. CDR3: CASSLAGLYQETQYF. The CDR3 region has the DNA TGTGCCAGCAGCTTGGCAGGGTTGTACCAAGAGACCCAGTACTTC. Looking up the rest from reference TRBV7-2 and TRBJ2-5 gives the full variable domain: GAGVSQSPSNKVTEKGKDVELRCDPISGHTALYWYRQSLGQGLEFLIYFQGNSAPDKSGLPSDRFSAERTGGSVSTLTIQRTQQEDSAVYLCASSLAGLYQETQYFGPGTRLLVL.

The chain employs TRBV28 and TRBJ1-2, with unresolved D. The ends were cut back, 2 bases at V and 4 bases at J, with 11 bases in the middle. Looked up from germline, CDR1 is MDHEN and CDR2 is SYDVKM. CDR3 length equals 14 residues. This chain's CDR3 is CASSLGDTAYGYTF. The CDR3 DNA follows: TGTGCCAGCAGTTTAGGAGACACGGCCTATGGCTACACCTTC.

CDR3 protein: CASSLGEENQPQHF. The CDR3, as DNA: TGCGCCAGCAGCTTGGGAGAGGAGAATCAGCCCCAGCATTTT. The V call is TRBV5-1, the J call TRBJ1-5; the D is unclear. The CDR3 spans 14 residues. Germline CDR1 SGHRS, CDR2 YFSETQ. V was trimmed by 0 bases and J by 4 bases, leaving 8 bases between them.

V is TRBV5-6 and J is TRBJ2-5; 7 bases align to TRBD2. The V gene's germline CDR1 is SGHDT and CDR2 YYEEEE. V was clipped by 4 bases and J by 3 bases; unmatched bases: 3. This CDR3 has 13 residues. In DNA form, the CDR3 reads TGTGCCAGCAGCGGGAGGGAAAAAGAGACCCAGTACTTC. Its protein is CASSGREKETQYF. Together with reference TRBV5-6 and TRBJ2-5, the CDR3 gives the full variable domain: DAGVTQSPTHLIKTRGQQVTLRCSPKSGHDTVSWYQQALGQGPQFIFQYYEEEERQRGNFPDRFSGHQFPNYSSELNVNALLLGDSALYLCASSGREKETQYFGPGTRLLVL.

This chain connects TRBV7-2 to TRBJ2-7, with 11 positions matching TRBD1. The V segment lost 5 bases and the J segment 7 bases; nucleotides outside the gene matches: 10. The CDR3 is 15 residues long. Germline V gene sequence: CDR1 SGHTA, CDR2 FQGNSA. CDR3 loop: CASSLDGQGAREQYF. The CDR3 DNA sequence: TGTGCCAGCAGCCTAGACGGACAGGGGGCGAGGGAGCAGTACTTC.